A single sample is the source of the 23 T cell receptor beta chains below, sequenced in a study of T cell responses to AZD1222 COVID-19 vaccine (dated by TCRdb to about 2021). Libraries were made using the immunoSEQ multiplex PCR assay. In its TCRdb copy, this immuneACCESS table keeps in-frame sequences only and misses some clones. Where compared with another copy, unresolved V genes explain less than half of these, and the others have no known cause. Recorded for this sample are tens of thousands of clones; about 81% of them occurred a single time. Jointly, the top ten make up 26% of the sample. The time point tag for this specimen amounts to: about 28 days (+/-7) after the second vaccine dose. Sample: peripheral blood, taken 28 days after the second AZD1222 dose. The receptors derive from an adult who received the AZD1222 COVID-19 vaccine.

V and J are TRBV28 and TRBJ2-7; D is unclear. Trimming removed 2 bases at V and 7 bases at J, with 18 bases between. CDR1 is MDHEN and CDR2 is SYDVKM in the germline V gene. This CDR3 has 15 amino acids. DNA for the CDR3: TGTGCCAGCAGTTTAGTTGGACGTACGACGGAAGAGCAGTACTTC. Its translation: CASSLVGRTTEEQYF.

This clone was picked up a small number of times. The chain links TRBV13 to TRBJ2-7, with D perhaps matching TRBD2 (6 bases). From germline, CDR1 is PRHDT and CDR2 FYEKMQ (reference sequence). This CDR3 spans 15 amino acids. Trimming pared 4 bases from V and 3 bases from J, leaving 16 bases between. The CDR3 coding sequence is TGTGCCAGCAGCTCCTCGACTAGAGGTGGCTACGAGCAGTACTTC. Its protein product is CASSSSTRGGYEQYF.

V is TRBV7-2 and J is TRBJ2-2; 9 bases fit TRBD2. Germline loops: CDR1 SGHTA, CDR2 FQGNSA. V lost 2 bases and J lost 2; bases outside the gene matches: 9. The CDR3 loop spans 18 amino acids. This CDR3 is CASSLRGLAQSNTGELFF. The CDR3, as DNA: TGTGCCAGCAGCTTAAGGGGACTAGCCCAATCCAACACCGGGGAGCTGTTTTTT. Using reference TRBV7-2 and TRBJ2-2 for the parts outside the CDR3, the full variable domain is GAGVSQSPSNKVTEKGKDVELRCDPISGHTALYWYRQSLGQGLEFLIYFQGNSAPDKSGLPSDRFSAERTGGSVSTLTIQRTQQEDSAVYLCASSLRGLAQSNTGELFFGEGSRLTVL.

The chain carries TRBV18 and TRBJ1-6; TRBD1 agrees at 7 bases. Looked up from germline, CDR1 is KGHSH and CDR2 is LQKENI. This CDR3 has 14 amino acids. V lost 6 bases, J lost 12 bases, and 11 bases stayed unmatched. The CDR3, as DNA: TGTGCCAGCTCCCCAAACCGGGACAGCGAACCCCTCCACTTT. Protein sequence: CASSPNRDSEPLHF.

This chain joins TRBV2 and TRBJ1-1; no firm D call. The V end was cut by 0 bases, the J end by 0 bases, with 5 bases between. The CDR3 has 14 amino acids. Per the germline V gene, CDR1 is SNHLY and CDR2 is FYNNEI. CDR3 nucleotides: TGTGCCAGCAGTGAAGCGGCGGTGAACACTGAAGCTTTCTTT. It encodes CASSEAAVNTEAFF.

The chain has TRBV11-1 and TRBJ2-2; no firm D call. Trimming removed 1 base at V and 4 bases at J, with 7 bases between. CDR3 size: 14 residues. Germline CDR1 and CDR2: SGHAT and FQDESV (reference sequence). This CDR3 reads CASSLVPATGELFF. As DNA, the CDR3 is TGTGCCAGCAGCTTAGTTCCGGCCACCGGGGAGCTGTTTTTT.

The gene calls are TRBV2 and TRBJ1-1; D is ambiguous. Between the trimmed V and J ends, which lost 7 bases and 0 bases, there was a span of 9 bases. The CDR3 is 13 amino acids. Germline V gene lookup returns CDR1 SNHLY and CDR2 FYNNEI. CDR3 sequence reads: CASMIGMNTEAFF. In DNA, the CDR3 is TGTGCCAGCATGATAGGAATGAACACTGAAGCTTTCTTT.

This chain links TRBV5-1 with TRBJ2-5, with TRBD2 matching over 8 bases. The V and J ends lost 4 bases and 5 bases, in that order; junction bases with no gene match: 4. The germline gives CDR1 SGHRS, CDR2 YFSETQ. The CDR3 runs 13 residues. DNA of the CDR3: TGCGCCAGCAGCCCGGGAGGGATGGAGACCCAGTACTTC. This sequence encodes CASSPGGMETQYF.

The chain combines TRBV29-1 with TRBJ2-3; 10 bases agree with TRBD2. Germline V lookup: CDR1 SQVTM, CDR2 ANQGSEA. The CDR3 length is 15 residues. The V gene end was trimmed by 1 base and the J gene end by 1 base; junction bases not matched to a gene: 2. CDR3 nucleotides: TGCAGCGTTGAAGGGCTAGCGGGAGGCACAGATACGCAGTATTTT. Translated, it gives CSVEGLAGGTDTQYF.

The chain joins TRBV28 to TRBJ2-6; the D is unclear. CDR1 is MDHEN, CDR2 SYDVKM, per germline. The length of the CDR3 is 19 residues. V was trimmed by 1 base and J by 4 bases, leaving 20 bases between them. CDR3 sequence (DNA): TGTGCCAGCAGTTTATTGGCAGGACCCACCCTCCAGGGGGCCAACGTCCTGACTTTC. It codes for CASSLLAGPTLQGANVLTF.

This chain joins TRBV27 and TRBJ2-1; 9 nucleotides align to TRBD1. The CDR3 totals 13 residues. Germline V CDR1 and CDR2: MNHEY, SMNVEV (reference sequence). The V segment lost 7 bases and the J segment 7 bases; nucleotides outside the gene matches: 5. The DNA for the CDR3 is TGTGCCAGCAAGACAGGGGGTACTAATGAGCAGTTCTTC. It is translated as CASKTGGTNEQFF.

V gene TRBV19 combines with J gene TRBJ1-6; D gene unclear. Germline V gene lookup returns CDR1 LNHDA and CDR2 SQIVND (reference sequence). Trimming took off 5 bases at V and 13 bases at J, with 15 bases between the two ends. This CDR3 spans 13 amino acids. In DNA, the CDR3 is TGTGCCAGTAGTCTCAGCCTTACAAGTCCCCTCCACTTT. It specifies CASSLSLTSPLHF.

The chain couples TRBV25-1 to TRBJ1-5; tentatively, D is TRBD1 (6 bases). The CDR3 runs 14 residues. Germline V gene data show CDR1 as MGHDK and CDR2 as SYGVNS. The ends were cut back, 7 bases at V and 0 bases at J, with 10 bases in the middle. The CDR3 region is CASTRGTSNQPQHF. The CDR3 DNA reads TGTGCCAGCACCAGGGGAACTAGCAATCAGCCCCAGCATTTT. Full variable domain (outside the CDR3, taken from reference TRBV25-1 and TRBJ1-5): EADIYQTPRYLVIGTGKKITLECSQTMGHDKMYWYQQDPGMELHLIHYSYGVNSTEKGDLSSESTVSRIRTEHFPLTLESARPSHTSQYLCASTRGTSNQPQHFGDGTRLSIL.

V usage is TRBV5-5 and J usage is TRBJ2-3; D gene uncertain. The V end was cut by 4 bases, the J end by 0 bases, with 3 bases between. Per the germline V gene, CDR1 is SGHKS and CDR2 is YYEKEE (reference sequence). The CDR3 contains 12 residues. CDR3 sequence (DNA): TGTGCCAGCAGCCAGAGCACAGATACGCAGTATTTT. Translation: CASSQSTDTQYF.

CDR3 DNA sequence: TGTGCCAGCAGCGGGGGACTATCGGGAAACATTCAGTACTTC. Translation gives CASSGGLSGNIQYF. This chain joins TRBV5-6 and TRBJ2-4, with TRBD2 identical over 7 bases. The CDR3 length is 14 residues. J lost 6 bases, V lost 4 bases, and 7 bases had no gene match. Per the germline V gene, CDR1 is SGHDT and CDR2 is YYEEEE.

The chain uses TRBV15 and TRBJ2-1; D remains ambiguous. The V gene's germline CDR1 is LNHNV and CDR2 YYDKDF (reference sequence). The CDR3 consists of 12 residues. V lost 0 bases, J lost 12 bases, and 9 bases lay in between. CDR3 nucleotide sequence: TGTGCCACCAGCAGAGAGGGAATTGGGCAGTTCTTC. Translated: CATSREGIGQFF.

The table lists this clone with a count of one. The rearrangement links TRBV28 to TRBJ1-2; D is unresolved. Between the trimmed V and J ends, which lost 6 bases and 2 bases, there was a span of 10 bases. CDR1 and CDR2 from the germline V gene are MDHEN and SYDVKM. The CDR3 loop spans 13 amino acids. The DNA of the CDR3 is TGTGCCAGCAGCCCCATTGGAAACTATGGCTACACCTTC. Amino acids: CASSPIGNYGYTF.

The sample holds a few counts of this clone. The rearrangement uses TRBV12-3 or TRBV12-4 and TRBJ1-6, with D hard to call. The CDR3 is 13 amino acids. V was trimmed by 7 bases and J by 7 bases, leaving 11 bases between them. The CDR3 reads CASNWGQNSPLHF. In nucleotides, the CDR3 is TGTGCCAGCAACTGGGGTCAGAATTCACCCCTCCACTTT.

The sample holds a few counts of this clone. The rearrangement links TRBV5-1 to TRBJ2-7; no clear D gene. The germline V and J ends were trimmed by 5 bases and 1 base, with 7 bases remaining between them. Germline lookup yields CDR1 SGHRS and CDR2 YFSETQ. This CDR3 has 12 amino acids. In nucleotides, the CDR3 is TGCGCCAGCAGATCTTCGTCCTACGAGCAGTACTTC. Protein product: CASRSSSYEQYF.

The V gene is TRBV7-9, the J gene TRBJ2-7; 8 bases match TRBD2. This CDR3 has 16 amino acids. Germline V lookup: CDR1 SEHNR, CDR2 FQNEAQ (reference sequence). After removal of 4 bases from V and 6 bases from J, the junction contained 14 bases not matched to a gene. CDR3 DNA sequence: TGTGCCAGCAGCTCCTATCGGCTGGGACTAGGGCGCGAGCAGTACTTC. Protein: CASSSYRLGLGREQYF.

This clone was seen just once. Here the CDR3 reads CASSMGHYGYTF. CDR3 bases: TGTGCCAGTAGTATGGGACACTATGGCTACACCTTC. The chain couples TRBV19 to TRBJ1-2; TRBD1 is a possible D gene (5 bases). CDR1 is LNHDA, CDR2 SQIVND, per germline (reference sequence). The CDR3 extends over 12 amino acids. V was shortened by 3 bases and J by 3 bases, with 5 bases between the two germline ends.

CDR3 in DNA: TGTGCCAGCAGTGAGGAGGTAGGGAGCGCTGAAGCTTTCTTT. This translates into CASSEEVGSAEAFF. The chain is built from TRBV6-4 and TRBJ1-1; D gene unclear. Trimming removed 3 bases at V and 6 bases at J, with 14 bases between. The CDR3 is 14 residues long. Germline V lookup: CDR1 MRHNA, CDR2 SNTAGT.

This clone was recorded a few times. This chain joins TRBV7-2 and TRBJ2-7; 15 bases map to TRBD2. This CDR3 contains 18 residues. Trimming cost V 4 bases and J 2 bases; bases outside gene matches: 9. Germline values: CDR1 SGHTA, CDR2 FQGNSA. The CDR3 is CASSSRTGTSGRPYEQYF. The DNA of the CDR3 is TGTGCCAGCAGCTCGAGAACCGGGACTAGCGGGAGGCCCTACGAGCAGTACTTC.